This T cell receptor beta chain stems from a study of identical twins. The authors used template switching to add a universal primer site and gave cDNA unique molecular identifiers. Using its own MiXCR run on the 5' RACE reads, TCRdb lists one record per CDR3 protein. Of fewer than 550,000 distinct CDR3 sequences listed, 13% to 15% are singletons. From germline, CDR1 is DFQATT and CDR2 SNEGSKA (reference sequence). V was pared by 5 bases and J by 4 bases, with 18 bases between. CDR3 size: 15 residues. Study results and caveats: Twin pairs' shared out-of-frame alpha sequences were enriched in low generation probability.

As concerns this clonotype: Antigen unknown.

These data were also reused for a study on yellow fever vaccine responses in identical twins.

This chain connects TRBV20-1 to TRBJ2-1; D tentatively fits TRBD1 or TRBD2 (7 bases each). The sequence derives from a woman under 30 in good health. Sequencing input: CD4+ T cells sorted from blood. The CDR3, as DNA: TGCAGTGCTGGGAAAGCCAGGGGGGGGTACAATGAGCAGTTCTTC. It specifies CSAGKARGGYNEQFF.